The 17 T cell receptor beta chains below were found in one sample sequenced in a study of CD8 T cells in Susac syndrome. Reverse transcription of about 0.5 to 1 ug RNA was carried out with random hexamers. A single record per CDR3 protein comes from TCRdb applying MiXCR to the immunoSEQ multiplex PCR reads. The sample lists around 180,000 distinct CDR3 sequences; almost 96% were seen once. The sample comprised CD4+ T cells from PBMCs. These receptors all stem from a human donor with multiple sclerosis.

V usage is TRBV30 and J usage is TRBJ1-2, with D hard to call. Trimming left V 1 base short and J 7 bases short, with 16 bases between. The CDR3 spans 14 residues. CDR1 GTSNPN and CDR2 SVGIG come from the germline V gene (reference sequence). This CDR3 is CAWSDTWGRGGYTF. In nucleotides, the CDR3 is TGTGCCTGGAGTGATACGTGGGGAAGAGGTGGCTACACCTTC.

V and J are TRBV12-3 or TRBV12-4 and TRBJ2-7; possibly TRBD1 for D (6 bases). V lost 4 bases and J lost 6, with 19 bases in between. The CDR3 loop spans 15 amino acids. CDR3: CASSSLQGTYSEQYF. The DNA of the CDR3 is TGTGCCAGCAGTTCCTTACAGGGAACGTACTCCGAGCAGTACTTC.

This clonotype has a single count. The chain is built from TRBV15 and TRBJ1-1, with unresolved D. Trimming left V 3 bases short and J 8 bases short, with 10 bases between. Germline values: CDR1 LNHNV, CDR2 YYDKDF (reference sequence). The CDR3 extends over 12 amino acids. The CDR3 nucleotides are TGTGCCACCAGCAGCGTGTTCACAGAAGCTTTCTTT. This encodes CATSSVFTEAFF.

The rearrangement joins TRBV3-1 to TRBJ2-3, with D maybe TRBD2 (5 bases). The CDR3 consists of 16 residues. V lost 4 bases to trimming and J lost 3 bases, with 17 bases between them. The germline gives CDR1 LGHDT, CDR2 YNNKEL (reference sequence). The CDR3: CASSPAGGEGTDTQYF. The CDR3 nucleotides are TGTGCCAGCAGCCCCGCGGGTGGGGAAGGGACAGATACGCAGTATTTT.

The V gene is TRBV12-3 or TRBV12-4, the J gene TRBJ2-5, with no clear D. This CDR3 contains 14 residues. V lost 2 bases and J 7 bases, leaving 14 bases between the germline ends. CDR3 DNA: TGTGCCAGCAGTTTATTTAGGGCAGGTGGGACCCAGTACTTC. Translating gives CASSLFRAGGTQYF.

V and J are TRBV20-1 and TRBJ2-5; 7 nucleotides line up with TRBD1. The CDR3 extends over 13 amino acids. The germline V gene has CDR1 DFQATT and CDR2 SNEGSKA (reference sequence). The V segment lost 7 bases and the J segment 7 bases; nucleotides outside the gene matches: 12. CDR3 nucleotides: TGCAGTGGTTGGACAGGAGATAGGGGGACCCAGTACTTC. Its protein product is CSGWTGDRGTQYF.

CDR3 sequence: CASSEDTYNEQFF. CDR3 in DNA: TGTGCCAGCAGTGAAGACACCTACAATGAGCAGTTCTTC. The chain couples TRBV2 to TRBJ2-1; D is unclear. Trimming removed 1 base at V and 2 bases at J, with 3 bases between. This CDR3 has 13 residues. Germline V gives CDR1 SNHLY, CDR2 FYNNEI.

This CDR3 is CASRQQGMNTEAFF. The DNA for the CDR3 is TGTGCCAGCAGACAACAGGGTATGAACACTGAAGCTTTCTTT. J is TRBJ1-1 and V is TRBV27, with TRBD1 as a possible D gene (6 bases). V lost 6 bases, J lost 0 bases, and 11 bases lay in between. Germline V gene sequence: CDR1 MNHEY, CDR2 SMNVEV (reference sequence). The CDR3 is made up of 14 amino acids.

The rearrangement links TRBV18 to TRBJ1-4; 9 bases fit TRBD1. This CDR3 is built from 15 residues. Germline values: CDR1 KGHSH, CDR2 LQKENI. V lost 5 bases and J lost 7; bases outside the gene matches: 8. The CDR3 DNA follows: TGTGCCAGCTCAACAGACAGGGGGGTTCCTGAAAAACTGTTTTTT. This codes for CASSTDRGVPEKLFF.

This chain joins TRBV27 and TRBJ1-2, with TRBD1 identical over 7 bases. Germline V gene data show CDR1 as MNHEY and CDR2 as SMNVEV (reference sequence). With 5 bases clipped from V and 4 bases from J, the junction kept 4 bases outside the gene matches. The CDR3 is 13 residues long. The CDR3 bases are TGTGCCAGCAGTAAGGGGGCCGGCTATGGCTACACCTTC. Translated: CASSKGAGYGYTF.

This clonotype was picked up one time. The chain uses TRBV9 and TRBJ2-5; a possible D gene is TRBD2 (5 bases). This CDR3 spans 14 amino acids. In germline, CDR1 is SGDLS, CDR2 YYNGEE. V lost 3 bases and J lost 3, with 12 bases in between. The CDR3 sequence: CASSARGYEETQYF. CDR3 nucleotides: TGTGCCAGCAGCGCCCGAGGGTACGAAGAGACCCAGTACTTC.

CDR3 nucleotides: TGTGCCAGTCACCAACTAGCGGGGATGAGGAATGAGCAGTTCTTC. It yields the protein CASHQLAGMRNEQFF. The chain links TRBV27 to TRBJ2-1, with TRBD2 matching 10 bases. CDR1 and CDR2 (germline): MNHEY, SMNVEV (reference sequence). The length of the CDR3 is 15 residues. V gave up 9 bases and J gave up 7 bases; unmatched junction bases: 12.

The chain uses TRBV4-1 and TRBJ2-1; tentative D call: TRBD2 (5 bases). Trimming removed 0 bases from V and 0 bases from J, with 12 bases in between. The CDR3 is made up of 17 amino acids. Germline V gene lookup returns CDR1 MGHRA and CDR2 YSYEKL. The CDR3 bases are TGCGCCAGCAGCCAAGAGGCTACGGGGAACTCCTACAATGAGCAGTTCTTC. Translation: CASSQEATGNSYNEQFF.

The V call is TRBV7-6, the J call TRBJ2-1; 8 nucleotides line up with TRBD2. The germline V gene encodes CDR1 SGHVS and CDR2 FNYEAQ. J gave up 4 bases and V 0 bases, and 5 bases lay outside the gene matches. This CDR3 contains 16 residues. The CDR3: CASSLALGLEYNEQFF. For the CDR3, the DNA is TGTGCCAGCAGCTTAGCGTTGGGACTAGAGTACAATGAGCAGTTCTTC. The variable domain in full, with the rest retrieved from reference TRBV7-6 and TRBJ2-1, is GAGVSQSPRYKVTKRGQDVALRCDPISGHVSLYWYRQALGQGPEFLTYFNYEAQQDKSGLPNDRFSAERPEGSISTLTIQRTEQRDSAMYRCASSLALGLEYNEQFFGPGTRLTVL.

This sequence joins TRBV9 and TRBJ2-5; maybe TRBD2 (7 bases). CDR3 length: 15 amino acids. Germline CDR1 SGDLS, CDR2 YYNGEE. V was clipped by 1 base and J by 4 bases, with 14 bases between them. CDR3 sequence: CASSVSAGEGETQYF. DNA for the CDR3: TGTGCCAGCAGCGTATCCGCAGGGGAGGGAGAGACCCAGTACTTC.

The rearrangement links TRBV20-1 to TRBJ2-3; D may be TRBD2 (6 bases). Germline lookup yields CDR1 DFQATT and CDR2 SNEGSKA (reference sequence). V lost 7 bases, J lost 4 bases, and 18 bases lay in between. The CDR3 runs to 14 residues. CDR3 in DNA: TGCAGTGTACCAGGGACTCGGGGGTCAGATACGCAGTATTTT. As protein: CSVPGTRGSDTQYF.

The chain carries TRBV20-1 and TRBJ1-2; possible D gene TRBD1, 5 bases. Germline CDR1 and CDR2: DFQATT and SNEGSKA (reference sequence). V lost 3 bases to trimming and J lost 4 bases, with 24 bases between them. The CDR3 has 17 residues. This CDR3 reads CSASTSRLWGEGYGYTF. DNA of the CDR3: TGCAGTGCTAGTACCTCGCGACTTTGGGGCGAGGGCTATGGCTACACCTTC.